This T cell receptor (beta chain) was captured in a study of T cells after posttransplantation cyclophosphamide. General study findings and limits: Skin or GI-infiltrating T cells shared few TRB sequences with blood. TRB clonality was highly associated with recipient CMV seropositivity and reactivation.

Per the germline V gene, CDR1 is MNHEY and CDR2 is SMNVEV (reference sequence). With V trimmed by 6 bases and J by 8 bases, 11 bases remained unmatched. The CDR3 consists of 15 residues. Turning to this clone: Its antigen is undetermined.

Method: immunoSEQ multiplex PCR; TCRdb's copy keeps in-frame clones and lacks some. The table includes 1,000 or so clones, less than 75% detected once. This chain connects TRBV27 to TRBJ2-1; 9 bases agree with TRBD2. The clonotype originates from a woman aged 45-65 years in good health and a related stem cell transplant donor. The material sequenced was memory CD8+ T cells sorted from blood. The CDR3 bases are TGTGCCAGCAGCAATAGCGGGAGTATTCGCCATGAGCAGTTCTTC. This encodes CASSNSGSIRHEQFF.